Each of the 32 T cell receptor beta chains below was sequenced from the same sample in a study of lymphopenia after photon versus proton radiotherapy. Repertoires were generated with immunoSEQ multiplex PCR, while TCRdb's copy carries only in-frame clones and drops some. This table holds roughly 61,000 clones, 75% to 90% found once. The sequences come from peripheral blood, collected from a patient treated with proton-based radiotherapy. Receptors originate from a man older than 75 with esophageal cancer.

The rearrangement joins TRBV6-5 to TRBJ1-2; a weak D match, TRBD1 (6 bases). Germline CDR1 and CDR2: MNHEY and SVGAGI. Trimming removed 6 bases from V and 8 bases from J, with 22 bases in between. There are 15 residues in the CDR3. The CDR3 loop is CASRDPGASSWGYTF. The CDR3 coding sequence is TGTGCCAGCAGGGACCCGGGGGCCTCGAGCTGGGGCTACACCTTC.

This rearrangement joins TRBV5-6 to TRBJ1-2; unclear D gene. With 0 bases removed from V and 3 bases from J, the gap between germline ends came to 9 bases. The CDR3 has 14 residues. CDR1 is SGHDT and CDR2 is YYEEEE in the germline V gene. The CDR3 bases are TGTGCCAGCAGCTTGGTTCAGAGGGACTATGGCTACACCTTC. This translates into CASSLVQRDYGYTF.

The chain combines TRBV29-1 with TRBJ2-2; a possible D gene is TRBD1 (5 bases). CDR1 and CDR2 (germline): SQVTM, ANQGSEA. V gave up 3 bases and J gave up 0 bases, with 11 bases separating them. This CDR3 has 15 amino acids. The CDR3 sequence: CSVDDTGANTGELFF. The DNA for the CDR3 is TGCAGCGTTGACGATACAGGTGCGAACACCGGGGAGCTGTTTTTT.

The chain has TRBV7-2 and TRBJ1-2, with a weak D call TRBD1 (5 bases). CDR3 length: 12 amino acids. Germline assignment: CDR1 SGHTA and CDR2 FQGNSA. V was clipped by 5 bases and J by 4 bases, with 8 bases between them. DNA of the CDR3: TGTGCCAGCAGCCAAGGGACCTATGGCTACACCTTC. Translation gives CASSQGTYGYTF.

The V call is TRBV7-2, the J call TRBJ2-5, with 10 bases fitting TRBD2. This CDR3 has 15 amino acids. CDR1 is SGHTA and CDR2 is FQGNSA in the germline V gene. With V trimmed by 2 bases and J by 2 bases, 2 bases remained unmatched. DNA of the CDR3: TGTGCCAGCAGCTTAACTAGCGGGATTCAAGAGACCCAGTACTTC. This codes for CASSLTSGIQETQYF.

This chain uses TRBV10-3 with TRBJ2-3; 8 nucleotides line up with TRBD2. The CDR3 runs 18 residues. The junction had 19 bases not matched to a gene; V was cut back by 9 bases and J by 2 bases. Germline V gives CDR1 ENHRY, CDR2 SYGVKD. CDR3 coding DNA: TGTGCCATGGCCCGGGGGGCGAGCGGGAGTATCCCCACAGATACGCAGTATTTT. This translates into CAMARGASGSIPTDTQYF.

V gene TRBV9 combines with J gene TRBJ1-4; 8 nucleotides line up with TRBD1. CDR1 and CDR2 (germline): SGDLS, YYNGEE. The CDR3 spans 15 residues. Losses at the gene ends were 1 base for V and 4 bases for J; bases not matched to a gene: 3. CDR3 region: CASSVSDRVNEKLFF. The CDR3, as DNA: TGTGCCAGCAGCGTATCGGACAGGGTTAATGAAAAACTGTTTTTT.

The CDR3 region has the DNA TGTGCCAGCAGCCCCCGACAGAATGGGCACACCATATATTTT. Its translation is CASSPRQNGHTIYF. The V gene is TRBV11-2, the J gene TRBJ1-3, with a possible D match to TRBD1 (5 bases). CDR3 length equals 14 residues. V was clipped by 5 bases and J by 8 bases, with 16 bases between them. In germline, CDR1 is SGHAT, CDR2 FQNNGV. Complete variable domain (other parts from reference TRBV11-2 and TRBJ1-3): EAGVAQSPRYKIIEKRQSVAFWCNPISGHATLYWYQQILGQGPKLLIQFQNNGVVDDSQLPKDRFSAERLKGVDSTLKIQPAKLEDSAVYLCASSPRQNGHTIYFGEGSWLTVV.

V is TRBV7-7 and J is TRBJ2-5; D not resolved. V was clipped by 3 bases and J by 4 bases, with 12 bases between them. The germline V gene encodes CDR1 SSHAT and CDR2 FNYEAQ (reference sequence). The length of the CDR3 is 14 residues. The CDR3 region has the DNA TGTGCCAGCAGCTTGACGATCTGGGGAGAGACCCAGTACTTC. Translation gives CASSLTIWGETQYF. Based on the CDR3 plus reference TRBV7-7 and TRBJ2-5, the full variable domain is GAGVSQSPRYKVTKRGQDVTLRCDPISSHATLYWYQQALGQGPEFLTYFNYEAQPDKSGLPSDRFSAERPEGSISTLTIQRTEQRDSAMYRCASSLTIWGETQYFGPGTRLLVL.

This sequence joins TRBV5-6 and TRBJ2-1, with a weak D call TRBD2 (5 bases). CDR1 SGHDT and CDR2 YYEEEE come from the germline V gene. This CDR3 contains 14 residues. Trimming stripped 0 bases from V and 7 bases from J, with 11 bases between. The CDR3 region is CASSLAASWNEQFF. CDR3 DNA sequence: TGTGCCAGCAGCTTGGCGGCTAGCTGGAATGAGCAGTTCTTC.

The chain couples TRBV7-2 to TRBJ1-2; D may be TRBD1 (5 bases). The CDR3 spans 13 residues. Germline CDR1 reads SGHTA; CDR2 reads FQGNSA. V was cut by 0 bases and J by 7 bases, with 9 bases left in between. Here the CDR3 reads CASSLAGGFGYTF. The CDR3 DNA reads TGTGCCAGCAGCTTAGCGGGGGGTTTTGGCTACACCTTC.

The CDR3 coding sequence is TGTGCCAGCAGCAATACCGGGACAGGAGGAAAGGCAGAGACCCAGTACTTC. Translating it yields CASSNTGTGGKAETQYF. The chain combines TRBV11-2 with TRBJ2-5; 8 bases are shared with TRBD1. The CDR3 runs 17 residues. Losses at the gene ends were 5 bases for V and 4 bases for J; bases not matched to a gene: 15. Germline CDR1 and CDR2: SGHAT and FQNNGV.

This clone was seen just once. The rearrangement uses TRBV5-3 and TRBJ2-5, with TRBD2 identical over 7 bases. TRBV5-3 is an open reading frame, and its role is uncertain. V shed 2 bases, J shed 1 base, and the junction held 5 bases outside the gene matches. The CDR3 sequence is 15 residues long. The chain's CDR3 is CARSFRGVPQETQYF. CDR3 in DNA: TGTGCCAGAAGCTTCCGGGGGGTTCCCCAAGAGACCCAGTACTTC.

CDR3 protein: CASSRYSRTDGYTF. The CDR3 nucleotides are TGTGCCAGCAGCCGATATTCAAGGACCGATGGCTACACCTTC. The chain carries TRBV14 and TRBJ1-2; D gene uncertain. Trimming cost V 4 bases and J 6 bases, with 15 bases left between them. Germline V lookup: CDR1 SGHDN, CDR2 FVKESK. This CDR3 contains 14 residues.

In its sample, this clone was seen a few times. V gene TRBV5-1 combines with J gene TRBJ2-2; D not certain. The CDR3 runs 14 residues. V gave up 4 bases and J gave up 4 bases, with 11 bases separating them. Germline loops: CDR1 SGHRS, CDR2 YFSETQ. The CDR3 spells CASSLTPGTGELFF. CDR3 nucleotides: TGCGCCAGCAGCCTGACTCCCGGCACCGGGGAGCTGTTTTTT.

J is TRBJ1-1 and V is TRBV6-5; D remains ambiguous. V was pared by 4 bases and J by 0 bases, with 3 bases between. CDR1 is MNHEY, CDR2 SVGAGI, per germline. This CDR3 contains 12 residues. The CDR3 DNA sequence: TGTGCCAGCAGTTGGCTGAACACTGAAGCTTTCTTT. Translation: CASSWLNTEAFF.

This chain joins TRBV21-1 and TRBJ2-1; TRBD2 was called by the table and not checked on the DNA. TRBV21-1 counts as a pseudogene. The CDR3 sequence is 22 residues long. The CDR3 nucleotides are TGTGCCAGCAGGAATCCAACCACATCCACACCGGGACTAGCGGACTCCTACAATGAGCAGTTCTTC. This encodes CASRNPTTSTPGLADSYNEQFF.

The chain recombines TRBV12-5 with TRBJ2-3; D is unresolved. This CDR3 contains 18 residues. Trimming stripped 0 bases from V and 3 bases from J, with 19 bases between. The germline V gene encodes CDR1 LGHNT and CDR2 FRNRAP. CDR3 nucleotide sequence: TGTGCTAGTGGTTTGGTATCTCTAATCGCGTCAAGGACAGATACGCAGTATTTT. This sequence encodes CASGLVSLIASRTDTQYF. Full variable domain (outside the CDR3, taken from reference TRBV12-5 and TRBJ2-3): DARVTQTPRHKVTEMGQEVTMRCQPILGHNTVFWYRQTMMQGLELLAYFRNRAPLDDSGMPKDRFSAEMPDATLATLKIQPSEPRDSAVYFCASGLVSLIASRTDTQYFGPGTRLTVL.

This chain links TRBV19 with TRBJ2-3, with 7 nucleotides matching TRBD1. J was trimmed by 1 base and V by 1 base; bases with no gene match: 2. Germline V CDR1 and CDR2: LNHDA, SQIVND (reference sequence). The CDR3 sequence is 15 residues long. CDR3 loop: CASSIGTGGTDTQYF. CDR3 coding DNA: TGTGCCAGTAGTATAGGAACAGGGGGCACAGATACGCAGTATTTT.

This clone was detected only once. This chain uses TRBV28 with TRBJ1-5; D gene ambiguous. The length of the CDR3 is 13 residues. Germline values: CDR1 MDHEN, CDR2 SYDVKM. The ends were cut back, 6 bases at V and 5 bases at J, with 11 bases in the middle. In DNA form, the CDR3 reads TGTGCCAGCAGGAACCAGCAGGATCAGCCCCAGCATTTT. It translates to CASRNQQDQPQHF.

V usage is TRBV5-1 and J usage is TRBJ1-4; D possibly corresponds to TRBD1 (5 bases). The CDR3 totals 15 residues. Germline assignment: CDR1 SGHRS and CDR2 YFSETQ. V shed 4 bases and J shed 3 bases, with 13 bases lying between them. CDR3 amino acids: CASSEDSAANEKLFF. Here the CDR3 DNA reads TGCGCCAGCAGCGAAGACAGTGCGGCTAATGAAAAACTGTTTTTT.

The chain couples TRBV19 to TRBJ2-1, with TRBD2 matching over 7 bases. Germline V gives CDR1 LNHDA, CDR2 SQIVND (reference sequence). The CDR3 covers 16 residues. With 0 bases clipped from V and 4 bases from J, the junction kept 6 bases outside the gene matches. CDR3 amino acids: CASSIDGRGGYNEQFF. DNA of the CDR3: TGTGCCAGTAGTATAGATGGGAGGGGTGGATACAATGAGCAGTTCTTC.

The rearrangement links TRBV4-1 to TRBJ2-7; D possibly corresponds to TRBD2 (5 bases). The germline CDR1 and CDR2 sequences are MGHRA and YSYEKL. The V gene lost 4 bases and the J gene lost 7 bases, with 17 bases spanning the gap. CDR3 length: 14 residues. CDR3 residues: CASSLRPFPGEQYF. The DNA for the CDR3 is TGCGCCAGCAGCCTCCGGCCTTTCCCGGGGGAGCAGTACTTC.

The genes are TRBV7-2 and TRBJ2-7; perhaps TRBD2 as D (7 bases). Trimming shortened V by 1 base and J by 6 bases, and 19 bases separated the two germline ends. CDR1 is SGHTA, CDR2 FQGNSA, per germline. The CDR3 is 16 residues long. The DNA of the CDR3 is TGTGCCAGCAGCTTAGACGGTTGGGCGGGGGCGGTCGAGCAGTACTTC. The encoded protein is CASSLDGWAGAVEQYF.

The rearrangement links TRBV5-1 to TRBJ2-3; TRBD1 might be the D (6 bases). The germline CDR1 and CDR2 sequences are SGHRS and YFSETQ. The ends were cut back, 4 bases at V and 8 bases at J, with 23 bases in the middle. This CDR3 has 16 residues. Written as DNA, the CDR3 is TGCGCCAGCAGCCTACAGGGACACGACCTCTCTGGTACGCAGTATTTT. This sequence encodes CASSLQGHDLSGTQYF.

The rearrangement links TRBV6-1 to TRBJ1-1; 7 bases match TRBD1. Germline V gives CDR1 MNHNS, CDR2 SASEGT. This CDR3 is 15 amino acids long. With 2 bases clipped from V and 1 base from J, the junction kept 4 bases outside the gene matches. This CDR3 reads CASSERGTANTEAFF. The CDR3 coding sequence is TGTGCCAGCAGTGAAAGGGGGACAGCGAACACTGAAGCTTTCTTT.

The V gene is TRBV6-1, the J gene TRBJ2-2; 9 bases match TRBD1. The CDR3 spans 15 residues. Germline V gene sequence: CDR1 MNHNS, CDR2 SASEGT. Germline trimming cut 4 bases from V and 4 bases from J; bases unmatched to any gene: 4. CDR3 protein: CASSATGGATGELFF. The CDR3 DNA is TGTGCCAGCAGTGCCACAGGGGGCGCCACCGGGGAGCTGTTTTTT.

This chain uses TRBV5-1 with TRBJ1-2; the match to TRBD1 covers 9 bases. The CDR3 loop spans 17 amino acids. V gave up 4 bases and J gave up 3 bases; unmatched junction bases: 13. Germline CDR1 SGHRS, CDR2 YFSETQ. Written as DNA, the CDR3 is TGCGCCAGCAGCCCATACAGGGGGCCCCAATCTGACTATGGCTACACCTTC. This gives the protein CASSPYRGPQSDYGYTF.

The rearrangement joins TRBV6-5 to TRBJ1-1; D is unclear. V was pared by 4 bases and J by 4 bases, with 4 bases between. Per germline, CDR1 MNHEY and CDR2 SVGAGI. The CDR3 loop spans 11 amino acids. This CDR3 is CASSFSTEAFF. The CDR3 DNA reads TGTGCCAGCAGTTTTAGCACTGAAGCTTTCTTT.

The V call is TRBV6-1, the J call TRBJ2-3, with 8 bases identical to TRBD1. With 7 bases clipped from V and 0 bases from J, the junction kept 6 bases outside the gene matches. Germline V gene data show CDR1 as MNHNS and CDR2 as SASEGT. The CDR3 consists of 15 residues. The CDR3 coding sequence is TGTGCCAGCACTAGCAGGACAGGGAGCACAGATACGCAGTATTTT. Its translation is CASTSRTGSTDTQYF.

CDR3 sequence reads: CASSASNEQFF. The CDR3 nucleotides are TGTGCCAGCAGCGCGAGCAATGAGCAGTTCTTC. The J gene is TRBJ2-1, the V gene TRBV5-4; no firm D call. Trimming removed 4 bases from V and 6 bases from J, with 5 bases in between. The CDR3 totals 11 residues. CDR1 and CDR2 (germline): SGHNT, YYREEE (reference sequence).

CDR3 sequence: CASSPTKYEQYF. Written as DNA, the CDR3 is TGTGCCAGCTCACCAACAAAGTACGAGCAGTACTTC. The chain is built from TRBV18 and TRBJ2-7; no clear D gene. The germline V and J ends were trimmed by 2 bases and 4 bases, with 6 bases remaining between them. The CDR3 covers 12 residues. Germline-derived CDR1 and CDR2 are KGHSH and LQKENI. The full variable domain, completed using reference TRBV18 and TRBJ2-7, is NAGVMQNPRHLVRRRGQEARLRCSPMKGHSHVYWYRQLPEEGLKFMVYLQKENIIDESGMPKERFSAEFPKEGPSILRIQQVVRGDSAAYFCASSPTKYEQYFGPGTRLTVT.